This TCR beta chain was identified during a study of cytomegalovirus exposure and HLA in healthy donors. General study results and limits: Within an earlier analysis, most TCR beta V segments proved productive either about 87% or about 30% of the time. Researchers counted 164 TCR beta chains as cytomegalovirus-associated. In a later analysis, the majority of CMV-associated beta chains seemingly showed HLA restriction. CMV antigen specificity was confirmed in vitro for a few CMV-associated chains.

The PCR made use of 60 Vbeta and 13 Jbeta primers. Produced via immunoSEQ multiplex PCR; TCRdb's table is partial and in-frame only. The sample shows about 200,000 clones, around 78% of them seen only once. V gave up 4 bases and J gave up 7 bases; unmatched junction bases: 7. This CDR3 is built from 14 residues. Germline V lookup: CDR1 GTSNPN, CDR2 SVGIG (reference sequence). In regard to this clone: Its target is unknown.

The TCR originated in a woman aged 25 to 39 in good health and CMV-seropositive. Sequencing input: PBMCs. This sequence joins TRBV30 and TRBJ1-6; TRBD1 agrees at 7 bases. CDR3 loop: CAWTEQGSNSPLHF. As DNA, the CDR3 is TGTGCCTGGACCGAACAGGGGAGCAATTCACCCCTCCACTTT.